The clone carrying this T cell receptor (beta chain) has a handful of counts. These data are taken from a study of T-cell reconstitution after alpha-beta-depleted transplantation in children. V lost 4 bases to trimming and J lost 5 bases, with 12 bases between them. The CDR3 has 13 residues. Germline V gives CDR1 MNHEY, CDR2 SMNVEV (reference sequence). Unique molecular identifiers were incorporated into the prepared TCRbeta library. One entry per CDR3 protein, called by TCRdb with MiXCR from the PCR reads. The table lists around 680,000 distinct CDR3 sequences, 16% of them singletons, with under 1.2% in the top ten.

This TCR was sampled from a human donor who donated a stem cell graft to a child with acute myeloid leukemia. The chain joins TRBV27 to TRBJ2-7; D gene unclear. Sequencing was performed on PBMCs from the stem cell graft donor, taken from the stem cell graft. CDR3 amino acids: CASSWTSAHEQYF. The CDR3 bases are TGTGCCAGCAGTTGGACGTCAGCACACGAGCAGTACTTC.